What follows are 16 T cell receptor beta chains derived from one specimen sequenced in a study of cytomegalovirus exposure and HLA in healthy donors. In the PCR, 60 Vbeta and 13 Jbeta primers were used. Sequencing used immunoSEQ multiplex PCR; TCRdb keeps in-frame clones, though not all of them. The table lists roughly 70,000 clones, 74% of them singletons. Sequenced input: PBMCs. Receptor source: a human donor in good health.

The gene calls are TRBV9 and TRBJ2-1, with 13 bases lining up with TRBD2. This CDR3 region has 19 residues. Germline CDR1 and CDR2: SGDLS and YYNGEE. The V gene end was trimmed by 4 bases and the J gene end by 3 bases; junction bases not matched to a gene: 13. The CDR3 protein is CASSSRTSGSGGLYNEQFF. Written as DNA, the CDR3 is TGTGCCAGCAGCTCCCGGACTAGCGGGAGTGGCGGGCTCTACAATGAGCAGTTCTTC.

The chain uses TRBV9 and TRBJ2-7; the D gene is possibly TRBD1 (5 bases). Germline V gene data show CDR1 as SGDLS and CDR2 as YYNGEE. The ends were cut back, 0 bases at V and 3 bases at J, with 7 bases in the middle. This CDR3 is built from 13 residues. CDR3 nucleotide sequence: TGTGCCAGCAGCGTAGCCCAGGGCTACGAGCAGTACTTC. Its protein product is CASSVAQGYEQYF.

V and J are TRBV14 and TRBJ2-3; D is unclear. This CDR3 has 14 residues. Trimming left V 2 bases short and J 3 bases short, with 9 bases between. Per germline, CDR1 SGHDN and CDR2 FVKESK. The CDR3 DNA reads TGTGCCAGCAGCCAACGGCAGGCAACAGATACGCAGTATTTT. This codes for CASSQRQATDTQYF.

The sample holds a few counts of this clone. J is TRBJ2-7 and V is TRBV27, with 8 bases that match TRBD2. Losses at the gene ends were 2 bases for V and 6 bases for J; bases not matched to a gene: 6. Per germline, CDR1 MNHEY and CDR2 SMNVEV (reference sequence). The CDR3 totals 14 residues. CDR3 DNA sequence: TGTGCCAGCAGTTTAAAAGCGGGAGTTGGCGAGCAGTACTTC. This gives the protein CASSLKAGVGEQYF.

This clone has a handful of counts. The rearrangement uses TRBV5-4 and TRBJ2-5; D is uncertain. The V end lost 2 bases, the J end lost 0 bases, and 5 bases lay between the germline ends. Germline CDR1 reads SGHNT; CDR2 reads YYREEE (reference sequence). The CDR3 is 13 amino acids. DNA for the CDR3: TGTGCCAGCAGCTTTTACTACCAAGAGACCCAGTACTTC. As protein: CASSFYYQETQYF.

The chain couples TRBV4-1 to TRBJ1-2, with D tentatively TRBD1 (6 bases). Germline CDR1 and CDR2: MGHRA and YSYEKL. The CDR3 runs to 16 residues. The V and J ends lost 1 base and 4 bases respectively, with 16 bases between them. The CDR3 bases are TGCGCCAGCAGCCAAGGAGGGGGATCGGATCCCTATGGCTACACCTTC. It specifies CASSQGGGSDPYGYTF.

This clone has only a few counts. The rearrangement links TRBV15 to TRBJ1-2; 11 bases align to TRBD1. V was pared by 3 bases and J by 8 bases, with 14 bases of the junction left unmatched. Germline CDR1 LNHNV, CDR2 YYDKDF (reference sequence). The CDR3 has 17 amino acids. As DNA, the CDR3 is TGTGCCACCAGCAGGGACAGGGGGCCTGGGGGGGGTAGGGGCTACACCTTC. It is translated as CATSRDRGPGGGRGYTF.

This clone was seen only once. A read error may produce the germline difference seen at one junction end. The V call is TRBV6-1, the J call TRBJ2-7; 10 bases line up with TRBD2. Looked up from germline, CDR1 is MNHNS and CDR2 is SASEGT. This CDR3 is 13 amino acids long. DNA for the CDR3: TGTGCCAGCAGTGAAACTAGCGGGAAAGAGCAGTGCTTC. It encodes CASSETSGKEQCF.

V is TRBV28 and J is TRBJ1-2, with TRBD1 matching 7 bases. Germline V CDR1 and CDR2: MDHEN, SYDVKM. The CDR3 spans 16 residues. Germline trimming cut 3 bases from V and 4 bases from J; bases unmatched to any gene: 11. The CDR3 reads CASSLLRGTDLYGYTF. CDR3 sequence (DNA): TGTGCCAGCAGTTTGTTGCGCGGGACAGACCTCTATGGCTACACCTTC.

This clone has a handful of counts. The CDR3 loop is CASSLAGGNQPQHF. The CDR3, as DNA: TGTGCCAGCAGCTTAGCCGGGGGGAATCAGCCCCAGCATTTT. The chain joins TRBV11-2 to TRBJ1-5, with D possibly matching TRBD1 (5 bases). Germline values: CDR1 SGHAT, CDR2 FQNNGV. V was clipped by 1 base and J by 4 bases, with 8 bases between them. The CDR3 runs to 14 residues.

The chain recombines TRBV9 with TRBJ2-7; D is undetermined. The V end was cut by 0 bases, the J end by 4 bases, with 17 bases between. The CDR3 is 16 residues long. Germline CDR1 reads SGDLS; CDR2 reads YYNGEE. As DNA, the CDR3 is TGTGCCAGCAGCGTAGCTGGCACGGTGGGCCTTTACGAGCAGTACTTC. Amino acid sequence: CASSVAGTVGLYEQYF.

This clone has a handful of counts. This chain uses TRBV2 with TRBJ2-2, with TRBD1 matching 9 bases. This CDR3 has 17 residues. Germline CDR1 and CDR2: SNHLY and FYNNEI. V shed 4 bases, J shed 6 bases, and the junction held 12 bases outside the gene matches. CDR3 sequence: CASSGPRDREWAGELFF. The DNA of the CDR3 is TGTGCCAGCAGTGGGCCACGGGACAGGGAATGGGCCGGGGAGCTGTTTTTT.

The gene calls are TRBV7-2 and TRBJ2-5; the D gene is possibly TRBD2 (5 bases). Trimming removed 5 bases at V and 3 bases at J, with 13 bases between. The length of the CDR3 is 14 residues. CDR1 and CDR2 from the germline V gene are SGHTA and FQGNSA. For the CDR3, the DNA is TGTGCCAGCAGCCTCCTTACGCGGGAAGAGACCCAGTACTTC. This sequence encodes CASSLLTREETQYF.

J is TRBJ1-1 and V is TRBV5-6, with 10 bases lining up with TRBD1. J gave up 4 bases and V 2 bases, and 5 bases lay outside the gene matches. CDR1 and CDR2 from the germline V gene are SGHDT and YYEEEE. CDR3 size: 15 residues. Here the CDR3 reads CASSLTTGGRTEAFF. CDR3 in DNA: TGTGCCAGCAGCTTAACGACAGGGGGCCGCACTGAAGCTTTCTTT.

V is TRBV7-9 and J is TRBJ2-3; 11 nucleotides align to TRBD2. The V gene's germline CDR1 is SEHNR and CDR2 FQNEAQ (reference sequence). The CDR3 runs 17 residues. V dropped 2 bases and J dropped 2; count of bases not matched to a gene: 6. The CDR3 spells CASSLIAGGPFTDTQYF. As DNA, the CDR3 is TGTGCCAGCAGCTTAATAGCGGGAGGGCCCTTCACAGATACGCAGTATTTT.

A few counts support this clone. The V and J genes are TRBV29-1 and TRBJ1-1; D perhaps matches TRBD1 (5 bases). V was clipped by 7 bases and J by 5 bases, with 14 bases between them. The CDR3 is made up of 12 amino acids. CDR1 is SQVTM, CDR2 ANQGSEA, per germline. CDR3 DNA sequence: TGCAGCGCTGGACAAGGGCAAACTGAAGCTTTCTTT. Protein product: CSAGQGQTEAFF.